Listed below are T cell receptor beta chains from one sample, sequenced in a study of T-cell reconstitution after alpha-beta-depleted transplantation in children. MiXCR, run by TCRdb on the PCR reads, gives a single entry per CDR3 protein. The repertoire consists of about 580,000 distinct CDR3 sequences, with approximately 22% occurring once and the leading ten covering roughly an eighth. Sequences were derived from PBMCs, mostly from graft donor cells, sampled 360 days after TCRalphabeta/CD19-depleted stem cell transplant. These receptors were taken from a boy younger than two who had a stem cell transplant for acute myeloid leukemia, so the T cells may come from the graft donor. CDR3s include the opening cysteine and the closing phenylalanine or tryptophan. Fields, in order: clone size, J gene, V gene, D gene, CDR3 protein, CDR3 DNA. A D gene is named only where the DNA matches it firmly. Only part of the rows carry a size: once, few, many, or a class if the clone is expanded.

many,TRBJ2-3,TRBV9,TRBD1,CASSVRTGPPDTQYF,TGTGCCAGCAGCGTTAGGACAGGGCCACCAGATACGCAGTATTTT
.,TRBJ2-5,TRBV11-2,.,CASSPGAGRETQYF,TGTGCCAGCAGCCCGGGGGCCGGACGAGAGACCCAGTACTTC
.,TRBJ2-2,TRBV29-1,TRBD2,CSVGLRRGATNTGELFF,TGCAGCGTTGGCCTGAGGCGGGGGGCCACGAACACCGGGGAGCTGTTTTTT
few,TRBJ2-3,TRBV28,.,CASRDTRASTDTQYF,TGTGCCAGCAGGGACACCAGGGCCTCCACAGATACGCAGTATTTT
.,TRBJ2-5,TRBV20-1,.,CSARRHREETQYF,TGCAGTGCTAGAAGGCACAGGGAAGAGACCCAGTACTTC
.,TRBJ2-6,TRBV7-8,TRBD1,CASSFDRESGANVLTF,TGTGCCAGCAGCTTCGACAGGGAATCTGGGGCCAACGTCCTGACTTTC
.,TRBJ2-7,TRBV7-2,.,CASSPGRQYEQYF,TGTGCCAGCAGCCCGGGAAGACAGTACGAGCAGTACTTC
many,TRBJ1-5,TRBV20-1,.,CSGSRERDQPQHF,TGCAGTGGGAGTCGGGAAAGGGATCAGCCCCAGCATTTT
few,TRBJ1-1,TRBV20-1,TRBD1,CSARDRGQTEAFF,TGCAGTGCTAGAGACAGGGGGCAAACTGAAGCTTTCTTT
many,TRBJ1-1,TRBV29-1,.,CSVVTRRGGRNTEAFF,TGCAGCGTTGTGACTCGGCGGGGGGGCAGGAACACTGAAGCTTTCTTT
many,TRBJ1-5,TRBV29-1,.,CSVRSDSNQPQHF,TGCAGCGTTCGATCGGATAGCAATCAGCCCCAGCATTTT
medium-sized,TRBJ2-5,TRBV10-3,.,CAIGLQETQYF,TGTGCCATCGGACTCCAAGAGACCCAGTACTTC
.,TRBJ2-5,TRBV4-2,.,CASSQVYGTARQRRETQYF,TGTGCCAGCAGCCAAGTATATGGGACTGCAAGACAACGTAGGGAGACCCAGTACTTC
.,TRBJ2-5,TRBV6-1,TRBD2,CASSSGRGETQYF,TGTGCCAGCTCTAGCGGGAGGGGAGAGACCCAGTACTTC
few,TRBJ1-5,TRBV20-1,.,CSAIPGEGQPQHF,TGCAGTGCCATTCCAGGAGAGGGTCAGCCCCAGCATTTT
.,TRBJ2-5,TRBV2,.,CASRGEETQYF,TGTGCCAGCAGGGGGGAAGAGACCCAGTACTTC
many,TRBJ2-1,TRBV6-5,TRBD2,CASSYSDSGGAVEQFF,TGTGCCAGCAGTTACTCGGATAGCGGGGGGGCCGTTGAGCAGTTCTTC
few,TRBJ2-7,TRBV7-2,.,CASSLDRDSYEQYF,TGTGCCAGCAGCTTAGACAGGGACTCCTACGAGCAGTACTTC
many,TRBJ1-1,TRBV20-1,.,CSARGRSTEAFF,TGCAGTGCCCGGGGGAGGTCGACTGAAGCTTTCTTT
.,TRBJ2-2,TRBV7-2,.,CASSLRRLRGELFF,TGTGCCAGCAGCTTAAGGCGGCTTCGGGGGGAGCTGTTTTTT
few,TRBJ2-3,TRBV20-1,.,CSAPPWQTSTDTQYF,TGCAGTGCTCCACCCTGGCAGACCAGCACAGATACGCAGTATTTT
many,TRBJ2-1,TRBV6-5,.,CASSLDGPPSYNEQFF,TGTGCCAGCAGCCTCGACGGTCCTCCATCCTACAATGAGCAGTTCTTC
.,TRBJ2-5,TRBV20-1,.,CSATVLRRETQYF,TGCAGTGCTACCGTCTTACGGCGGGAGACCCAGTACTTC
.,TRBJ2-1,TRBV20-1,TRBD2,CSAVAGPINEQFF,TGCAGTGCCGTAGCGGGGCCGATCAATGAGCAGTTCTTC
.,TRBJ1-3,TRBV20-1,.,CSASRGAGNTIYF,TGCAGTGCTAGCCGGGGAGCCGGAAACACCATATATTTT
few,TRBJ1-1,TRBV30,.,CAWDGDTEAFF,TGTGCCTGGGACGGTGACACTGAAGCTTTCTTT
few,TRBJ1-2,TRBV15,TRBD1,CATSRDRGAYGYTF,TGTGCCACCAGCAGGGACAGGGGAGCCTATGGCTACACCTTC
few,TRBJ2-2,TRBV6-5,.,CASSYLDRNTGELFF,TGTGCCAGCAGTTACTTGGACAGGAACACCGGGGAGCTGTTTTTT
.,TRBJ2-5,TRBV15,.,CATSRDLRREYF,TGTGCCACCAGCAGAGATCTTAGACGGGAGTACTTC
many,TRBJ2-1,TRBV11-2,.,CASSPWDKILYNEQFF,TGTGCCAGCAGCCCTTGGGACAAAATCCTTTACAATGAGCAGTTCTTC
.,TRBJ2-7,TRBV4-2,TRBD1,CASSPIGGQGSSSYEQYF,TGTGCCAGCAGCCCGATTGGCGGACAGGGGTCTAGCTCCTACGAGCAGTACTTC
few,TRBJ2-4,TRBV27,TRBD2,CASSSISGFDIQYF,TGTGCCAGCAGTTCAATTAGCGGGTTTGACATTCAGTACTTC
.,TRBJ2-5,TRBV10-3,TRBD2,CAISEGLAEETQYF,TGTGCCATCAGTGAAGGGCTAGCGGAAGAGACCCAGTACTTC
few,TRBJ1-1,TRBV20-1,TRBD1,CSAKDRVNTEAFF,TGCAGTGCCAAAGACAGGGTTAACACTGAAGCTTTCTTT
many,TRBJ1-1,TRBV20-1,.,CSAPKDTEAFF,TGCAGTGCCCCGAAGGACACTGAAGCTTTCTTT
few,TRBJ2-7,TRBV7-6,.,CASSLESPDEQYF,TGTGCCAGCAGCTTAGAAAGCCCTGACGAGCAGTACTTC
few,TRBJ1-1,TRBV29-1,.,CSVEYRGRGGTEAFF,TGCAGCGTTGAATATCGAGGCAGGGGCGGGACTGAAGCTTTCTTT
once,TRBJ2-1,TRBV3-1,.,CASSQESLFF,TGTGCCAGCAGCCAAGAAAGTCTGTTCTTC
many,TRBJ2-6,TRBV6-1,.,CASGFGSGANVLTF,TGTGCCAGTGGTTTCGGGTCTGGGGCCAACGTCCTGACTTTC
few,TRBJ2-1,TRBV7-2,.,CASSLEVGDDQFF,TGTGCCAGCAGCTTAGAGGTCGGAGATGACCAGTTCTTC
many,TRBJ2-7,TRBV29-1,.,CSVEVGYRVHEQYF,TGCAGCGTTGAAGTCGGGTACAGGGTCCACGAGCAGTACTTC
.,TRBJ2-3,TRBV28,.,CASLPTRRVETQYF,TGTGCCAGCCTTCCGACTAGAAGGGTCGAGACGCAGTATTTT
.,TRBJ2-2,TRBV20-1,TRBD2,CSGTSAIGELFF,TGCAGTGGGACTAGCGCAATCGGGGAGCTGTTTTTT
many,TRBJ2-5,TRBV7-2,TRBD2,CASSSGLAGDQETQYF,TGTGCCAGCAGCTCTGGACTAGCGGGGGATCAAGAGACCCAGTACTTC
many,TRBJ2-7,TRBV2,TRBD1,CASSGHRGRDKGYEQYF,TGTGCCAGCAGTGGGCACAGGGGGCGCGATAAGGGCTACGAGCAGTACTTC
many,TRBJ2-4,TRBV12-3/TRBV12-4,.,CASSGGSIQYF,TGTGCCAGCAGTGGGGGGAGCATTCAGTACTTC
many,TRBJ2-2,TRBV9,.,CASSPQTGELFF,TGTGCCAGCAGCCCGCAAACCGGGGAGCTGTTTTTT
many,TRBJ1-6,TRBV12-3/TRBV12-4,.,CASSLATGWNSPLHF,TGTGCCAGCAGTTTAGCAACGGGTTGGAATTCACCCCTCCACTTT
many,TRBJ1-1,TRBV20-1,.,CSARYTEAFF,TGCAGTGCTAGATACACTGAAGCTTTCTTT
few,TRBJ2-2,TRBV6-1,.,CASSRGRGVAGELFF,TGTGCCAGCAGTCGGGGGAGAGGGGTAGCCGGGGAGCTGTTTTTT
few,TRBJ2-4,TRBV20-1,.,CSAREMDSKNIQYF,TGCAGTGCTAGAGAGATGGATTCGAAAAACATTCAGTACTTC
many,TRBJ1-5,TRBV20-1,.,CSARAGFSNQPQHF,TGCAGTGCTAGAGCGGGGTTTAGCAATCAGCCCCAGCATTTT
few,TRBJ2-5,TRBV12-3/TRBV12-4,TRBD2,CASRGLDGETQYF,TGTGCCAGCCGAGGACTAGATGGGGAGACCCAGTACTTC
many,TRBJ2-4,TRBV5-1,TRBD1,CASSREQGSKNIQYF,TGCGCCAGCAGCAGAGAACAGGGGTCCAAAAACATTCAGTACTTC